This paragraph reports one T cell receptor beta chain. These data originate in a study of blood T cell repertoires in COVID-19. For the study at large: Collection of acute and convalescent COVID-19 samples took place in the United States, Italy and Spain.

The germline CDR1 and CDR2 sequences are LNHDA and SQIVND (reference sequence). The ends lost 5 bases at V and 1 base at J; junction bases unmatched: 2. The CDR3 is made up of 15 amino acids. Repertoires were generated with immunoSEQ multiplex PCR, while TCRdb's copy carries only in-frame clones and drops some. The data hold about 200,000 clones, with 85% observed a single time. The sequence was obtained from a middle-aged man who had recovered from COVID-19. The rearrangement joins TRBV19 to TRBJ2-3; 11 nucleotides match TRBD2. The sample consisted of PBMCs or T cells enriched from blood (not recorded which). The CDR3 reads CASSLAGGGTDTQYF. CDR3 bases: TGTGCCAGTAGTTTAGCGGGAGGGGGCACAGATACGCAGTATTTT.